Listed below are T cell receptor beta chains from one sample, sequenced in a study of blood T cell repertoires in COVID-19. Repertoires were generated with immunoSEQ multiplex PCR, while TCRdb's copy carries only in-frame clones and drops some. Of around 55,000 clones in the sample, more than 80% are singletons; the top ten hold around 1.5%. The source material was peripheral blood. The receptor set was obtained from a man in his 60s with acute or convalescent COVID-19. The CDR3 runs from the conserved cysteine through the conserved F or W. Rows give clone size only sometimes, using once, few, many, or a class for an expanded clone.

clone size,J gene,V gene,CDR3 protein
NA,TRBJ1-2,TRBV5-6,CASNNPDGGRFGYTF
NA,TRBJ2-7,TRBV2,CASSVGLAQSYEQYF
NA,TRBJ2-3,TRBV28,CASRGTRRNTQYF
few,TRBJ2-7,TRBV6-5,CASSYSAGGDYEQYF
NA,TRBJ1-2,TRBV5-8,CASSLRQLGYTF
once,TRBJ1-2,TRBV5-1,CASSPDRGTGYTF
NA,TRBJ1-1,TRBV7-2,CASSLQGLSNTEAFF
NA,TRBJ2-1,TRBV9,CASSVDSSGYNEQFF
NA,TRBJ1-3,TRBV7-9,CASSSGLLSSGNTIYF
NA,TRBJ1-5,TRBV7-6,CASSPGTGGSNQPQHF
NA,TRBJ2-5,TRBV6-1,CASSEVASGQETQYF
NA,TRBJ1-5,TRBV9,CASSPQPNWGGNQPQHF
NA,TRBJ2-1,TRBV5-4,CASNLRGNEQFF
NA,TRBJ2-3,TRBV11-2,CASSLGLYTDTQYF
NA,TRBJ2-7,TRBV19,CASGGTGAYEQYF
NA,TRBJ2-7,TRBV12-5,CASGPLDEQYF
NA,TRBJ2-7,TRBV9,CASGGLASYEQYF